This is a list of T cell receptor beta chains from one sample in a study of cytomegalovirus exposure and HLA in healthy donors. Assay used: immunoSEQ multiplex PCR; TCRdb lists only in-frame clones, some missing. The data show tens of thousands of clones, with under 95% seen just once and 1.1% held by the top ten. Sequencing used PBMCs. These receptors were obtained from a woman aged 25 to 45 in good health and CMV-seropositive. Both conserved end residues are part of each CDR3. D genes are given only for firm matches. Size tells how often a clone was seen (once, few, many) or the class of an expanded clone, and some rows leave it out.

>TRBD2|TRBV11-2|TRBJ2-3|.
CASSPGLASTDTQYF
TGTGCCAGCAGCCCGGGACTAGCGAGCACAGATACGCAGTATTTT
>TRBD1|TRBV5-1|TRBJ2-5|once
CASSYDRGRSGETQYF
TGCGCCAGCAGCTACGACAGGGGGAGGTCGGGAGAGACCCAGTACTTC
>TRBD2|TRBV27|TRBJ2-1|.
CASQTGGNEQFF
TGTGCCAGCCAGACGGGGGGAAATGAGCAGTTCTTC
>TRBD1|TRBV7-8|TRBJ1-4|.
CASSIPTGEREKLFF
TGTGCCAGCAGCATCCCGACAGGGGAACGAGAAAAACTGTTTTTT
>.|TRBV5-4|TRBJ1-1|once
CASSTRPPGSTEAFF
TGTGCCAGCAGCACCCGGCCCCCGGGGAGCACTGAAGCTTTCTTT
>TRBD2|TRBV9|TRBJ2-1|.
CASSASSGSPYNEQFF
TGTGCCAGCAGCGCTTCTAGCGGGAGTCCCTACAATGAGCAGTTCTTC
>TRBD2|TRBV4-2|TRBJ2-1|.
CASSQEVASGNNEQFF
TGTGCCAGCAGCCAAGAGGTGGCTAGCGGGAACAATGAGCAGTTCTTC
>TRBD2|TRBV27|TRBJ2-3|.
CASSLNPEAGRGDTQYF
TGTGCCAGCAGTTTAAACCCGGAAGCGGGACGAGGAGATACGCAGTATTTT
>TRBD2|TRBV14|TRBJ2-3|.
CASSRGLPGLAEDTQYF
TGTGCCAGCAGCCGAGGTCTACCCGGACTAGCGGAAGATACGCAGTATTTT
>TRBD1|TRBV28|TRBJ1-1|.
CASSQRTGSKKTEAFF
TGTGCCAGCAGTCAGCGGACAGGTAGTAAAAAGACTGAAGCTTTCTTT
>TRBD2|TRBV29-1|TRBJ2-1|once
CSVEDGRADEQFF
TGCAGCGTAGAGGACGGGAGGGCCGATGAGCAGTTCTTC
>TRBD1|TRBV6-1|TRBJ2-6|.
CASSDDRAHFGANVLTF
TGTGCCAGCAGTGACGACAGGGCCCACTTCGGGGCCAACGTCCTGACTTTC
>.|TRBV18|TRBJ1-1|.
CASSPRTANTEAFF
TGTGCCAGCTCACCACGGACAGCCAACACTGAAGCTTTCTTT
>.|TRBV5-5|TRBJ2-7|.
CASRFGTEQYF
TGTGCCAGCAGATTTGGGACAGAGCAGTACTTC
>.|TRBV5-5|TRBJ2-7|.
CASSLDIRTYEQYF
TGTGCCAGCAGCCTGGACATCAGGACCTACGAGCAGTACTTC
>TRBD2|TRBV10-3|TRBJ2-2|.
CAIRGTSGANTGELFF
TGTGCCATCAGAGGGACTAGCGGGGCGAACACCGGGGAGCTGTTTTTT
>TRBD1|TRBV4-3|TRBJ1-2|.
CASSQDLGGSGYTF
TGCGCCAGCAGCCAAGATTTAGGGGGCTCTGGCTACACCTTC
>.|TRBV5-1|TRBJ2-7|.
CASSPDGRTASYEQYF
TGCGCCAGCAGCCCCGACGGGCGGACAGCTAGCTACGAGCAGTACTTC
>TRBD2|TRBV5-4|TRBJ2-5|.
CASSLVVAGYQETQYF
TGTGCCAGCAGCTTGGTCGTAGCGGGTTACCAAGAGACCCAGTACTTC
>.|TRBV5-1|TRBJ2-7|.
CASSFRVNYEQYF
TGCGCCAGCAGCTTTCGCGTTAACTACGAGCAGTACTTC
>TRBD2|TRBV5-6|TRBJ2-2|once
CASSLDRLAANTGELFF
TGTGCCAGCAGCCTTGACAGACTAGCGGCGAACACCGGGGAGCTGTTTTTT
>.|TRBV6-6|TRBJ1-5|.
CASTKMDRNQPQHF
TGTGCCAGCACCAAAATGGACAGAAATCAGCCCCAGCATTTT
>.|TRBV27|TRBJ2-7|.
CASSPKKEGGYEQYF
TGTGCCAGCTCACCGAAAAAGGAGGGTGGGTACGAGCAGTACTTC
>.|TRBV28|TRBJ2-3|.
CASGPPVDSYTDTQYF
TGTGCCAGCGGCCCCCCGGTGGACAGCTATACAGATACGCAGTATTTT
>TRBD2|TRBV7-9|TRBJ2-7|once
CASSKRGSSGSLDEQYF
TGTGCCAGCAGCAAAAGAGGTTCTAGCGGGAGTTTAGACGAGCAGTACTTC
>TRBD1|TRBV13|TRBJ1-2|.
CASSTQGARLPSYGYTF
TGTGCCAGCAGCACACAGGGGGCGCGTTTACCCTCCTATGGCTACACCTTC
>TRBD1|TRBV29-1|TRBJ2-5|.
CSVGKGAGETQYF
TGCAGCGTTGGGAAGGGGGCCGGGGAGACCCAGTACTTC
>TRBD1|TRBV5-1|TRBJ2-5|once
CASRRDRASETQYF
TGCGCCAGCAGACGGGACAGGGCGTCGGAGACCCAGTACTTC
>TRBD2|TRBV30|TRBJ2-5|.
CTGGGNGETQYF
TGTACGGGAGGGGGAAATGGAGAGACCCAGTACTTC
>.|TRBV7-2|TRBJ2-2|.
CASSRVRVTGELFF
TGTGCCAGCAGCAGGGTCAGGGTCACCGGGGAGCTGTTTTTT
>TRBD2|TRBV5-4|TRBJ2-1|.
CASSRRAGGGYNEQFF
TGTGCCAGCAGCCGGCGGGCGGGGGGAGGCTACAATGAGCAGTTCTTC
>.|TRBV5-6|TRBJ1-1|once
CASSQNTEAFF
TGTGCCAGCAGCCAGAACACTGAAGCTTTCTTT
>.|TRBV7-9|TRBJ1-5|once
CASSWDTSNQPQHF
TGTGCCAGCAGCTGGGACACTTCCAATCAGCCCCAGCATTTT
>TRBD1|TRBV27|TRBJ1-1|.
CASSLSGTVNTEAFF
TGTGCCAGCAGTTTATCCGGGACAGTTAACACTGAAGCTTTCTTT
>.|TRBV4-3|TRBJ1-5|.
CASSRQRDQPQHF
TGCGCCAGCAGCCGCCAGAGGGATCAGCCCCAGCATTTT
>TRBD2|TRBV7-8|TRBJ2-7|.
CASSLWGGEQYF
TGTGCCAGCAGCCTATGGGGGGGCGAGCAGTACTTC
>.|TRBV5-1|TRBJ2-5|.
CASSLDTGQETQYF
TGCGCCAGCAGCTTGGATACGGGGCAAGAGACCCAGTACTTC
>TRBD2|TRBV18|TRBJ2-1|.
CASSPGSAGVNEQFF
TGTGCCAGCTCACCTGGTTCAGCGGGAGTGAATGAGCAGTTCTTC
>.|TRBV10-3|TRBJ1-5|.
CAISERTDGGQHF
TGTGCCATCAGTGAACGGACAGACGGAGGTCAGCATTTT
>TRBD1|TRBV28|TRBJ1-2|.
CASNAGGSIRGYTF
TGTGCCAGCAATGCAGGGGGATCAATCCGTGGCTACACCTTC
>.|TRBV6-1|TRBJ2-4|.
CASSELEGKLAKNIQYF
TGTGCCAGCAGTGAATTGGAGGGGAAACTAGCCAAAAACATTCAGTACTTC
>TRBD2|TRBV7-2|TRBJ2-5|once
CASNRGVGGKTQYF
TGTGCCAGCAACCGGGGGGTGGGCGGAAAGACCCAGTACTTC
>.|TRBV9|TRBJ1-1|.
CASSVPGNTEAFF
TGTGCCAGCAGCGTCCCCGGGAACACTGAAGCTTTCTTT
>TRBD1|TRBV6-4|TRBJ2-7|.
CASSDKGTGGDIAYEQYF
TGTGCCAGCAGTGACAAAGGGACAGGGGGTGATATCGCCTACGAGCAGTACTTC
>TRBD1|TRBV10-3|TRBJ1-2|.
CAISAGRGYGYTF
TGTGCCATCAGTGCGGGCAGGGGGTATGGCTACACCTTC
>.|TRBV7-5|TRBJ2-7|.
CARSGQGSGPIYEQYF
TGTGCCAGAAGCGGACAGGGATCGGGACCAATCTACGAGCAGTACTTC
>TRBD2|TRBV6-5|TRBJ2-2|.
CASSYSRGRAGELFF
TGTGCCAGCAGTTACTCTCGCGGGAGGGCCGGGGAGCTGTTTTTT